This T cell receptor beta chain was sequenced during a study of siplizumab effects on memory and regulatory T cells (dated by TCRdb to 2018 to 2020). General notes on the study: The study examined how the anti-CD2 antibody siplizumab affects alloreactive T-cell subsets in allogeneic mixed lymphocyte reactions built from human PBMCs. Summary of the overall study and its limitations: Of the alloreactive CD4+ clones that could be mapped, the Treg-derived share averaged about 63% with siplizumab compared with around 25% in control reactions. Whether proliferating Tregs from siplizumab cultures actually had suppressive function was not functionally confirmed. The cumulative frequency of alloreactive sequences that could be traced back to unstimulated CD4+ memory T cells was significantly reduced by siplizumab. Because sequences at frequencies below about 10^-5 were poorly captured, only a minor fraction of alloreactive clones could be mapped back to unstimulated subsets. About 75-95% of proliferating CD4+ or CD8+ clones could not be given a naive or memory phenotype. Unstimulated naive T cells appeared to be more diverse than memory T cells, and naive cells seemed to make a substantial contribution to the alloresponse.

Of note for this clone: This receptor's antigen is unknown. No base qualities exist here, and no much larger clone lies one base off it.

Sorted unstimulated T cells and proliferating T cells recovered from mixed lymphocyte reactions were subjected to TCRbeta CDR3 sequencing. Fresh whole blood from about 11 HLA-typed healthy donors was used as the source from which PBMCs were isolated. To map where alloreactive clones came from, CD4+ regulatory T cells in the unstimulated state were FACS-sorted. Library generation was performed with the immunoSEQ multiplex PCR assay. Each sample had roughly 100,000 TCR templates assayed by the deep sequencing platform. Genomic DNA extracted from sorted T cells was used for TCRbeta CDR3 sequencing. As for how the authors treated the data: The R programming language was used for clonal analysis of the TCRbeta CDR3 data. Unstimulated samples were compared with post-reaction CFSE-low samples to define alloreactive CD4+ and CD8+ clones. Regulatory or non-regulatory origin was assigned to alloreactive CD4+ clones by matching of sequences to sorted unstimulated Treg and non-Treg repertoires. TCRdb re-hosts the immuneACCESS table, in-frame sequences only. Its copies lack some clones; in the studies checked, an unresolved V gene accounts for under half of them, and the cause for the rest is not known. V and J calls and clone size follow that table, whereas D and trimming were derived from the DNA. A total of about 100,000 clones appear in this sample, 94% of them only once. The ten top clones hold under 0.65% of the sample.

The sequence came from a human donor in good health. The sample taken for sequencing was Tregs sorted from blood.

The bases are TGCAGCGCCGGGACCCCCTACGAGCAGTACTTC. Its translation is CSAGTPYEQYF. The chain joins TRBV20-1 to TRBJ2-7; the D gene cannot be resolved beyond TRBD1 or TRBD2, each matching 5 bases. The CDR3 numbers 11 residues from cysteine through phenylalanine. The read is trimmed to its CDR3 DNA, 33 bases read in frame from base 1. The germline V gene (reference sequence) provides CDR1 DFQATT and CDR2 SNEGSKA.